Sequencing of this T cell receptor beta chain was carried out in a study of memory CD4+ T cells and cytomegalovirus serostatus. General study results and limits: The CMV-associated TCR signature appears largely within the CD4+ memory repertoire.

With regard to this clone: The antigen remains unidentified.

Generated by immunoSEQ multiplex PCR, the TCRdb table keeps only in-frame clones and is missing some. The sample consists of some 48,000 clones, around four fifths of them appearing once. V was pared by 0 bases and J by 2 bases, with 8 bases between. This CDR3 is 14 amino acids long. Germline V lookup: CDR1 MDHEN, CDR2 SYDVKM. Single viable CD3+CD4+CD8-CD45RO+ cells were sorted as the memory CD4+ T cells. The rearrangement uses TRBV28 and TRBJ2-7; D is uncertain. This TCR came from an adult in good health and CMV-seronegative. Sequenced input: memory CD4+ T cells from blood. The CDR3 DNA reads as TGTGCCAGCAGTTTATGGTCCGGAACCTACGAGCAGTACTTC. It codes for CASSLWSGTYEQYF.